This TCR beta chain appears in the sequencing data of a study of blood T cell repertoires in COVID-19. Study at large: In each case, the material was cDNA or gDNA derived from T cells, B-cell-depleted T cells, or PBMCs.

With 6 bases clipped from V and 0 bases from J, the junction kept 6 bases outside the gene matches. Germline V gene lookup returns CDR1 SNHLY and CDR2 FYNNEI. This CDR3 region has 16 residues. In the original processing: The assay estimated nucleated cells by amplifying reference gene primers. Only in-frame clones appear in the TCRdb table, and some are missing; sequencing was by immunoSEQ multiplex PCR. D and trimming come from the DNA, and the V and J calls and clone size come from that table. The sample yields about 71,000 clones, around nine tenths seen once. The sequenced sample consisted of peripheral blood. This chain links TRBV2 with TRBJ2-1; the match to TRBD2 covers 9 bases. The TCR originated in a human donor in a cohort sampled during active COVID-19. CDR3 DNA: TGTGCCAGCAGGGAGAGCGGGGGGCCCTCCTACAATGAGCAGTTCTTC. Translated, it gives CASRESGGPSYNEQFF. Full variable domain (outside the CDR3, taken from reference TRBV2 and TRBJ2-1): EPEVTQTPSHQVTQMGQEVILRCVPISNHLYFYWYRQILGQKVEFLVSFYNNEISEKSEIFDDQFSVERPDGSNFTLKIRSTKLEDSAMYFCASRESGGPSYNEQFFGPGTRLTVL.